The next 23 T cell receptor beta chains were all read from a single sample in a study of blood T cell repertoires in COVID-19. Assay: immunoSEQ multiplex PCR; the TCRdb copy retains only in-frame clones and omits some. This table has a few hundred thousand clones, more than 70% appearing once. The specimen sequenced was peripheral blood. The receptors derive from a woman aged 25 to 39 with COVID-19, enrolled during active disease.

The chain recombines TRBV7-2 with TRBJ2-1; D is ambiguous. V lost 0 bases, J lost 9 bases, and 15 bases lay in between. The CDR3 consists of 15 residues. Germline V gives CDR1 SGHTA, CDR2 FQGNSA. The CDR3 protein is CASSLASASSGEQFF. CDR3 coding DNA: TGTGCCAGCAGCTTAGCCTCTGCCAGTTCGGGTGAGCAGTTCTTC.

This chain uses TRBV4-1 with TRBJ1-6; D is ambiguous. Germline V CDR1 and CDR2: MGHRA, YSYEKL. This CDR3 region has 15 residues. Trimming pared 0 bases from V and 7 bases from J, leaving 10 bases between. CDR3: CASSQETGPNSPLHF. For the CDR3, the DNA is TGCGCCAGCAGCCAAGAAACGGGTCCCAATTCACCCCTCCACTTT.

This clone was recorded a few times. The chain is built from TRBV5-1 and TRBJ2-1, with TRBD2 matching over 7 bases. This CDR3 has 15 amino acids. Losses at the gene ends were 4 bases for V and 2 bases for J; bases not matched to a gene: 6. The V gene's germline CDR1 is SGHRS and CDR2 YFSETQ. The CDR3 here is CASSQEGLTYNEQFF. The CDR3 region has the DNA TGCGCCAGCAGCCAGGAGGGACTAACCTACAATGAGCAGTTCTTC.

The chain links TRBV5-4 to TRBJ1-1, with 12 bases identical to TRBD1. Trimming took 3 bases from V and 5 from J; bases not matched to a gene: 5. The CDR3 spans 15 residues. Germline V lookup: CDR1 SGHNT, CDR2 YYREEE (reference sequence). The CDR3 loop is CASSWGQGARTEAFF. Here the CDR3 DNA reads TGTGCCAGCAGCTGGGGACAGGGGGCGCGAACTGAAGCTTTCTTT.

V usage is TRBV13 and J usage is TRBJ2-1; TRBD2 aligns across 9 bases. V shed 0 bases and J 3 bases; nucleotides not matched to a gene: 3. CDR3 length: 16 residues. CDR1 and CDR2 (germline): PRHDT, FYEKMQ (reference sequence). The CDR3 DNA reads as TGTGCCAGCAGCTTAGGCCCGACTAGCGGCTACAATGAGCAGTTCTTC. Its translation: CASSLGPTSGYNEQFF.

The rearrangement joins TRBV9 to TRBJ2-1, with 9 bases identical to TRBD2. This CDR3 comprises 16 residues. Trimming cost V 3 bases and J 1 base; bases outside gene matches: 5. Germline loops: CDR1 SGDLS, CDR2 YYNGEE. The DNA of the CDR3 is TGTGCCAGCAGCGATGACCTAGCGGGATCCTACAATGAGCAGTTCTTC. Translating it yields CASSDDLAGSYNEQFF.

The chain couples TRBV19 to TRBJ2-2; the match to TRBD1 covers 7 bases. Germline assignment: CDR1 LNHDA and CDR2 SQIVND (reference sequence). The V and J ends lost 6 bases and 1 base, in that order; junction bases with no gene match: 14. This CDR3 contains 18 residues. In DNA, the CDR3 is TGTGCCAGTAGCCCCCAGGGGGTGGCGGAGCAGAACACCGGGGAGCTGTTTTTT. This gives the protein CASSPQGVAEQNTGELFF.

Note on this clone: Different DNA sequences within this sample yield the same CDR3. The rearrangement joins TRBV24-1 to TRBJ2-2; 8 nucleotides align to TRBD1. Germline V gives CDR1 KGHDR, CDR2 SFDVKD. The CDR3 covers 16 residues. The trim removed 4 bases at V and 3 bases at J, leaving 6 bases unmatched. CDR3 bases: TGTGCCACCAGTGACCCAGACAGGGGCGACACCGGGGAGCTGTTTTTT. It specifies CATSDPDRGDTGELFF.

This clone was observed a single time. The chain carries TRBV3-1 (or the pseudogene TRBV3-2) and TRBJ2-3; tentatively, D is TRBD2 (6 bases). Germline V CDR1 and CDR2: LGHDT, YNNKEL (reference sequence). The germline V and J ends were trimmed by 3 bases and 4 bases, with 17 bases remaining between them. The length of the CDR3 is 16 residues. The CDR3 protein is CASSHGGRSLADTQYF. The CDR3 DNA sequence: TGTGCCAGCAGCCACGGAGGGAGGTCCCTCGCAGATACGCAGTATTTT.

The gene calls are TRBV7-2 and TRBJ1-5; tentatively, D is TRBD1 (5 bases). The CDR3 extends over 11 amino acids. Germline CDR1 and CDR2: SGHTA and FQGNSA. V was clipped by 5 bases and J by 11 bases, with 10 bases between them. The CDR3 DNA follows: TGTGCCAGCAGCGCGGGGGGGGCCCAGCATTTT. Protein sequence: CASSAGGAQHF.

J is TRBJ1-2 and V is TRBV18; 10 positions match TRBD1. The CDR3 is 14 residues long. Looked up from germline, CDR1 is KGHSH and CDR2 is LQKENI. V lost 0 bases, J lost 7 bases, and 2 bases stayed unmatched. As DNA, the CDR3 is TGTGCCAGCTCACCACCGGGACAGGGGAGTGGCTACACCTTC. Translation: CASSPPGQGSGYTF.

The chain has TRBV7-9 and TRBJ2-5, with D possibly matching TRBD2 (6 bases). Germline values: CDR1 SEHNR, CDR2 FQNEAQ (reference sequence). The V end was cut by 5 bases, the J end by 5 bases, with 18 bases between. The length of the CDR3 is 15 residues. This CDR3 is CASSPPLGEDETQYF. CDR3 DNA: TGTGCCAGCAGCCCCCCCCTCGGGGAGGACGAGACCCAGTACTTC.

This rearrangement joins TRBV7-6 to TRBJ2-3; 10 bases align to TRBD1. CDR1 and CDR2 (germline): SGHVS, FNYEAQ. J gave up 1 base and V 4 bases, and 2 bases lay outside the gene matches. The CDR3 is 15 residues long. Here the CDR3 DNA reads TGTGCCAGCAGCTCTGGACAGGGGGGCACAGATACGCAGTATTTT. This sequence encodes CASSSGQGGTDTQYF.

The gene calls are TRBV30 and TRBJ1-1; 11 bases agree with TRBD1. The CDR3 has 13 amino acids. The J segment lost 4 bases and the V segment lost 7 bases, leaving 5 bases of the junction unmatched. CDR1 is GTSNPN, CDR2 SVGIG, per germline (reference sequence). CDR3 protein: CASGTGGSTEAFF. The CDR3 nucleotides are TGTGCCTCCGGGACAGGGGGGAGCACTGAAGCTTTCTTT.

This clone is a singleton in its sample. V is TRBV7-9 and J is TRBJ1-1, with unresolved D. This CDR3 contains 12 residues. V was clipped by 2 bases and J by 8 bases, with 9 bases between them. Germline V CDR1 and CDR2: SEHNR, FQNEAQ (reference sequence). The CDR3 region is CASSLTPREAFF. The DNA for the CDR3 is TGTGCCAGCAGCTTAACGCCCAGGGAAGCTTTCTTT.

The J gene is TRBJ1-4, the V gene TRBV21-1; the table's D call of TRBD1 was not tested on the DNA. TRBV21-1 is reported as a pseudogene. This CDR3 has 17 residues. CDR3 sequence reads: CASSKALTAATNEKLFF. The CDR3 bases are TGTGCCAGCAGCAAAGCGTTGACAGCTGCAACTAATGAAAAACTGTTTTTT.

The chain is built from TRBV5-1 and TRBJ2-2; 10 nucleotides agree with TRBD2. This CDR3 is built from 17 residues. V dropped 6 bases and J dropped 2; count of bases not matched to a gene: 10. In germline, CDR1 is SGHRS, CDR2 YFSETQ. The CDR3 DNA reads TGCGCCAGCATCCCAGGGCTAGCGGGAGTTAACACCGGGGAGCTGTTTTTT. Translating gives CASIPGLAGVNTGELFF.

The chain employs TRBV7-2 and TRBJ2-3; 15 bases map to TRBD2. The CDR3 has 18 amino acids. The J segment lost 7 bases and the V segment lost 0 bases, leaving 8 bases of the junction unmatched. CDR1 is SGHTA, CDR2 FQGNSA, per germline. The CDR3 region has the DNA TGTGCCAGCAGCTTAGCCGGGACTAGCGGGAGGACCACGAATACGCAGTATTTT. Translated, it gives CASSLAGTSGRTTNTQYF.

The V gene is TRBV20-1, the J gene TRBJ1-2; D call uncertain. CDR1 is DFQATT and CDR2 is SNEGSKA in the germline V gene (reference sequence). V lost 5 bases to trimming and J lost 5 bases, with 9 bases between them. This CDR3 spans 11 amino acids. The CDR3 spells CSAPQWYGYTF. DNA of the CDR3: TGCAGTGCTCCGCAGTGGTATGGCTACACCTTC.

This clone appeared a few times. The chain combines TRBV4-3 with TRBJ2-1; D not resolved. V shed 0 bases and J shed 0 bases, with 9 bases lying between them. Looked up from germline, CDR1 is LGHNA and CDR2 is YSLEER. The CDR3 has 16 amino acids. CDR3 in amino acids: CASSQELRSSYNEQFF. The CDR3 DNA is TGCGCCAGCAGCCAAGAACTGAGGAGCTCCTACAATGAGCAGTTCTTC.

The chain employs TRBV29-1 and TRBJ2-1; tentatively, D is TRBD2 (6 bases). The CDR3 spans 10 residues. V was shortened by 6 bases and J by 9 bases, with 9 bases between the two germline ends. From germline, CDR1 is SQVTM and CDR2 ANQGSEA. The CDR3 nucleotides read TGCAGCGTCCGGGGGACTGAGCAGTTCTTC. It translates to CSVRGTEQFF.

The V and J genes are TRBV5-1 and TRBJ2-1; D is perhaps TRBD1 (6 bases). Germline CDR1 SGHRS, CDR2 YFSETQ. The CDR3 runs 14 residues. Trimming took 0 bases from V and 10 from J, leaving 14 bases between them. Written as DNA, the CDR3 is TGCGCCAGCAGCTTGGCATACACGGGACACGAGCAGTTCTTC. Residues: CASSLAYTGHEQFF.

The chain is built from TRBV10-3 and TRBJ2-1; 10 positions agree with TRBD1. Germline assignment: CDR1 ENHRY and CDR2 SYGVKD. The CDR3 sequence is 13 residues long. The chain's CDR3 is CATDRGQNYEQFF. The CDR3 DNA is TGTGCTACCGACAGGGGGCAGAATTATGAGCAGTTCTTC.